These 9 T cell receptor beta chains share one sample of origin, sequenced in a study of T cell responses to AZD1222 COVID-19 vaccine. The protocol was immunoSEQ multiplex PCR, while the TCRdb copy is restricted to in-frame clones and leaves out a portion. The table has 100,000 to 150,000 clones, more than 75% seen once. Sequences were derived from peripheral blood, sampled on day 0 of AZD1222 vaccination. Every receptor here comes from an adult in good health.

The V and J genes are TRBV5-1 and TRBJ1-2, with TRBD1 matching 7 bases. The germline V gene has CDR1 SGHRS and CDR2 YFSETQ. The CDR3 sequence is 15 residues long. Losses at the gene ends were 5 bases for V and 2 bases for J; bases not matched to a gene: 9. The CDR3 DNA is TGCGCCAGCAGGGAGGGGGCTCGGTTAAACTATGGCTACACCTTC. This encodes CASREGARLNYGYTF.

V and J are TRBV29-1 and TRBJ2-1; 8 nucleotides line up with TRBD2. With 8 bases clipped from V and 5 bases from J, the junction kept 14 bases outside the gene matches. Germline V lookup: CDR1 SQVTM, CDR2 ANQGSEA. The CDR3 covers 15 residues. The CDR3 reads CSYALWAGGNNEQFF. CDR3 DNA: TGCAGCTATGCCCTGTGGGCGGGGGGAAACAATGAGCAGTTCTTC.

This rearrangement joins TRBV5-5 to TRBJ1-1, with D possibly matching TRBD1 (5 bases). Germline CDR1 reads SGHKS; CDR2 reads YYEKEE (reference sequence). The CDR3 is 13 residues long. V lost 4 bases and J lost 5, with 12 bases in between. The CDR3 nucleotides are TGTGCCAGCAGCATGGGACTTTGGACTGAAGCTTTCTTT. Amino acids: CASSMGLWTEAFF. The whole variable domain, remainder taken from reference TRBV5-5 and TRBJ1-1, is DAGVTQSPTHLIKTRGQQVTLRCSPISGHKSVSWYQQVLGQGPQFIFQYYEKEERGRGNFPDRFSARQFPNYSSELNVNALLLGDSALYLCASSMGLWTEAFFGQGTRLTVV.

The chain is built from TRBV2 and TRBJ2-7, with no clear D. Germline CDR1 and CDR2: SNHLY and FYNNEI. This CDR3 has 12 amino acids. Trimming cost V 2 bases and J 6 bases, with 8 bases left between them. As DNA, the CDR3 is TGTGCCAGCAGTGAACTAGACACCGAGCAGTACTTC. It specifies CASSELDTEQYF.

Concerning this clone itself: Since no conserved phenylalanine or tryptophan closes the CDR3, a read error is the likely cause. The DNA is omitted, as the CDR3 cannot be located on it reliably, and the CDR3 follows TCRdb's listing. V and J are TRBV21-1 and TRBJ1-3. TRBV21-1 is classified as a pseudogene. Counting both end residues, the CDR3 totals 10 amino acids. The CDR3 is CASRKERGVS.

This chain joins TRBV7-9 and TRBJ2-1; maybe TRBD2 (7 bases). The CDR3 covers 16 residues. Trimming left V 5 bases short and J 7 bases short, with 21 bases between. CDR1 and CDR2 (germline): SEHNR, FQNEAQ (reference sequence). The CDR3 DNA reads TGTGCCAGCAGCCTGGGTGGGGGGGCCCTCGAAAATGAGCAGTTCTTC. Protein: CASSLGGGALENEQFF.

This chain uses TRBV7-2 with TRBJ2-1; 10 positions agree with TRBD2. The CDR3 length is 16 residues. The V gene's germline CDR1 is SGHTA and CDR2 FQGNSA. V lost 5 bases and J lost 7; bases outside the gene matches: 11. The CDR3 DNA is TGTGCCAGCAGCCTAAAAGGGGCTAGCGGGGGTAATGAGCAGTTCTTC. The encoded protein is CASSLKGASGGNEQFF.

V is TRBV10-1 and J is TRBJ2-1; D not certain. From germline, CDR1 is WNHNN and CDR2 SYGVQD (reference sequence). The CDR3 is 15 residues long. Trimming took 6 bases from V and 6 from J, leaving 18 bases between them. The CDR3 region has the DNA TGCGCCAGCAGCCCCTCTAGTCTCTGGGGCAATGAGCAGTTCTTC. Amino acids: CASSPSSLWGNEQFF.

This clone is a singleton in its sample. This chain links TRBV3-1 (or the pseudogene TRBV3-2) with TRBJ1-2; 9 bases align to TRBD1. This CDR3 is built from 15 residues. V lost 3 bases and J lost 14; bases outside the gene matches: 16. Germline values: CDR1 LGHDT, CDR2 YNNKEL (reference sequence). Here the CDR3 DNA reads TGTGCCAGCAGCCAGGGGACAGGGACGCGTTTACTAAGGACCTTC. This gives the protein CASSQGTGTRLLRTF.